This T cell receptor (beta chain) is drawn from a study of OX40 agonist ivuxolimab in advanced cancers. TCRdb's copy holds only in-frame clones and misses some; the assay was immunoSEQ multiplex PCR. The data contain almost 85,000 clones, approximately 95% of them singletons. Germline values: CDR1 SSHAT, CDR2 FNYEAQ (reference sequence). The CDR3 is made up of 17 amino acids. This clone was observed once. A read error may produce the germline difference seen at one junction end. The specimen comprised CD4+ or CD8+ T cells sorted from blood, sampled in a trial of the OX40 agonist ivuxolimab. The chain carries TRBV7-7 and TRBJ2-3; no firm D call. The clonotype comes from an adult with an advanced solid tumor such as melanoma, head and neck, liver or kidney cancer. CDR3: CASSLESVSGRADTQYF. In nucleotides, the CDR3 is TGTGCTAGCAGCTTAGAGAGTGTGTCGGGTAGGGCAGATACGCAGTATTTT.